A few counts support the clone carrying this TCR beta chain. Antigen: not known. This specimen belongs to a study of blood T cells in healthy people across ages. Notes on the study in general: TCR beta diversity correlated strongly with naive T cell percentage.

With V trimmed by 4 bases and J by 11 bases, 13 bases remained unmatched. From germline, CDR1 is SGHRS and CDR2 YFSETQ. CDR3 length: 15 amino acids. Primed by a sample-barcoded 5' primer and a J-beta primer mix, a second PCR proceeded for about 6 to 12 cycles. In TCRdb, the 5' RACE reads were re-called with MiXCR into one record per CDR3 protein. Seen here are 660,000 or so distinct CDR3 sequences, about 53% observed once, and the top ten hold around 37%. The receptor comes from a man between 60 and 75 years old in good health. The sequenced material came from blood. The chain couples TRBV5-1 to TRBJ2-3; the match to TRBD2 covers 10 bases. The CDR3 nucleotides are TGCGCCAGCAGCCCCCCTGGAACTAGCGGGGTGAGGCAGTATTTT. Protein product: CASSPPGTSGVRQYF.